This TCR beta chain was sequenced in a study of cytomegalovirus exposure and HLA in healthy donors. Overall study results and limits: In all likelihood, a cluster of highly shared sequence variants was a sequencing artifact. HLA-A and HLA-B allele assignments for most subjects were reportedly predicted accurately using TCR beta sequences. Donors were assumed by presence/absence analyses to have roughly uniform sequencing depth.

A note on this clone: Its cognate antigen is unknown.

With 5 bases removed from V and 2 bases from J, the gap between germline ends came to 18 bases. Germline V gene data show CDR1 as MDHEN and CDR2 as SYDVKM. The CDR3 is 16 amino acids. The PCR ran on 60 Vbeta and 13 Jbeta primers. Clones were read by immunoSEQ multiplex PCR, and TCRdb kept only the in-frame ones, dropping some. The top ten clones hold around 1.4% of a sample with approximately 190,000 clones, 87% of them seen once. The source is a man in his thirties or forties in good health and CMV-seronegative. The V gene is TRBV28, the J gene TRBJ1-2; maybe TRBD1 (5 bases). The sequenced sample was PBMCs. CDR3 sequence (DNA): TGTGCCAGCAGTGAAAGGGTCGGGGGGTCCAACTATGGCTACACCTTC. Its protein is CASSERVGGSNYGYTF.